Here is one TCR beta chain with its context. The antigen is undetermined. Clones were read by immunoSEQ multiplex PCR, and TCRdb kept only the in-frame ones, dropping some. The repertoire consists of some 30,000 clones, with 70% to 75% occurring once and the leading ten covering over 9.5%. The data stem from a study of early stage breast cancer tumors. Germline CDR1 is SEHNR and CDR2 is FQNEAQ (reference sequence). The CDR3 is made up of 14 amino acids. The ends were cut back, 3 bases at V and 2 bases at J, with 9 bases in the middle. Findings and caveats of the study: Bulk DNA sequencing of unsorted cells missed chain pairing and markers. Tumors had about 2.3-fold higher T cell density than normal breast.

Sequences were obtained from breast tumor tissue. The gene calls are TRBV7-9 and TRBJ2-3; D unclear. The sequence was collected from a person aged 30-39 years with breast cancer. This CDR3 is CASSFAGSTDTQYF. The CDR3 DNA reads as TGTGCCAGCAGCTTTGCCGGATCCACAGATACGCAGTATTTT.